Each of the 18 T cell receptor beta chains below was sequenced from the same sample in a study of shared clonotypes between healthy human individuals. The assay was immunoSEQ multiplex PCR, and TCRdb's table has in-frame clones only and misses some. The repertoire holds around 550,000 clones, 85% to 95% seen once, with approximately 0.11% in the top ten. It was CD45RO-negative cells, positively selected for CCR7, that made up naive CD8 cells, with terminally differentiated effector memory CD45RA+ cells excluded. The source material was naive CD8+ T cells sorted from blood. The source is a woman in her thirties in good health.

This clone was counted between two and nine times. The chain joins TRBV6-1 to TRBJ2-7; TRBD2 might be the D (6 bases). CDR1 is MNHNS and CDR2 is SASEGT in the germline V gene. Between the trimmed V and J ends, which lost 5 bases and 6 bases, there was a span of 17 bases. This CDR3 region has 14 residues. The CDR3 DNA reads TGTGCCAGCAGTACAAGGGACTCTACCGCCGAGCAGTACTTC. Residues: CASSTRDSTAEQYF.

In the case of this clone: One end of the junction is discordant with germline, which a read error may explain. The chain recombines TRBV18 with TRBJ2-7; D may be TRBD1 (6 bases). CDR3 length: 14 residues. Germline V gene lookup returns CDR1 KGHSH and CDR2 LQKENI. This CDR3 is CASSPRDNSNEQYF. CDR3 bases: TGTGCCAGCTCCCCACGGGACAATTCTAACGAGCAGTACTTC.

V and J are TRBV9 and TRBJ2-7, with 10 bases aligning to TRBD2. Germline loops: CDR1 SGDLS, CDR2 YYNGEE. Trimming cost V 0 bases and J 4 bases; bases outside gene matches: 10. CDR3 size: 17 residues. DNA for the CDR3: TGTGCCAGCAGCGTAGCTTACGATAGCGGGAGGTTGTACGAGCAGTACTTC. Translating gives CASSVAYDSGRLYEQYF.

The V gene is TRBV5-1, the J gene TRBJ1-2; 8 bases are shared with TRBD1. The CDR3 spans 16 residues. Germline trimming cut 0 bases from V and 6 bases from J; bases unmatched to any gene: 10. Per germline, CDR1 SGHRS and CDR2 YFSETQ. The CDR3 bases are TGCGCCAGCAGCTTGGGGAGTGGCAGGGGGCTCGATGGCTACACCTTC. The encoded protein is CASSLGSGRGLDGYTF.

This chain joins TRBV18 and TRBJ2-1; 9 nucleotides agree with TRBD2. Trimming took 3 bases from V and 3 from J; bases not matched to a gene: 3. The CDR3 runs to 15 residues. Germline CDR1 is KGHSH and CDR2 is LQKENI. CDR3 nucleotides: TGTGCCAGCTCACCCCTAGCGGGAAACTACAATGAGCAGTTCTTC. Protein: CASSPLAGNYNEQFF.

A note on this clone: Distinct nucleotide sequences in the sample also encode this CDR3. The chain has TRBV7-9 and TRBJ2-7, with a possible D match to TRBD2 (5 bases). Trimming removed 2 bases from V and 0 bases from J, with 8 bases in between. Germline CDR1 is SEHNR and CDR2 is FQNEAQ (reference sequence). CDR3 length: 14 amino acids. The DNA of the CDR3 is TGTGCCAGCAGCTTATCTGGGAGCTCCTACGAGCAGTACTTC. It yields the protein CASSLSGSSYEQYF.

This clone appeared a single time. The V and J genes are TRBV7-9 and TRBJ1-4; TRBD1 matches at 9 bases. There are 14 residues in the CDR3. The junction had 3 bases not matched to a gene; V was cut back by 3 bases and J by 7 bases. Germline loops: CDR1 SEHNR, CDR2 FQNEAQ (reference sequence). CDR3 bases: TGTGCCAGCAGCTTGGGACAGGGCGCTGAAAAACTGTTTTTT. Translation gives CASSLGQGAEKLFF.

CDR3 sequence: CSATESEKLFF. CDR3 DNA sequence: TGCAGTGCTACTGAGAGTGAAAAACTGTTTTTT. The rearrangement joins TRBV20-1 to TRBJ1-4; the D is unclear. The CDR3 totals 11 residues. CDR1 and CDR2 (germline): DFQATT, SNEGSKA (reference sequence). V was shortened by 4 bases and J by 7 bases, with 7 bases between the two germline ends.

V gene TRBV9 combines with J gene TRBJ2-3; D is possibly TRBD2 (5 bases). Trimming stripped 1 base from V and 2 bases from J, with 11 bases between. Germline CDR1 is SGDLS and CDR2 is YYNGEE. The length of the CDR3 is 15 residues. CDR3 sequence reads: CASSVLSGFTDTQYF. CDR3 coding DNA: TGTGCCAGCAGCGTACTTTCGGGATTCACAGATACGCAGTATTTT.

With regard to this clone: Other DNA variants within this sample encode the same CDR3. This chain uses TRBV7-9 with TRBJ2-7; 7 positions agree with TRBD2. Germline V lookup: CDR1 SEHNR, CDR2 FQNEAQ (reference sequence). The CDR3 has 11 residues. V dropped 3 bases and J dropped 7; count of bases not matched to a gene: 0. This CDR3 is CASSFGGEQYF. CDR3 nucleotides: TGTGCCAGCAGCTTCGGGGGGGAGCAGTACTTC.

J is TRBJ2-3 and V is TRBV2; 9 positions match TRBD1. V lost 3 bases to trimming and J lost 3 bases; unmatched junction nucleotides: 7. The CDR3 runs to 16 residues. Germline loops: CDR1 SNHLY, CDR2 FYNNEI. CDR3 in amino acids: CASSDLGTGPTDTQYF. CDR3 DNA: TGTGCCAGCAGTGACTTGGGGACAGGGCCAACAGATACGCAGTATTTT.

The gene calls are TRBV30 and TRBJ2-5, with 8 nucleotides matching TRBD2. The length of the CDR3 is 15 residues. The germline CDR1 and CDR2 sequences are GTSNPN and SVGIG (reference sequence). V gave up 2 bases and J gave up 5 bases; unmatched junction bases: 10. CDR3 protein: CAWSPGVAGMETQYF. In DNA form, the CDR3 reads TGTGCCTGGAGTCCGGGAGTAGCGGGAATGGAGACCCAGTACTTC.

V and J are TRBV30 and TRBJ2-5; 8 nucleotides line up with TRBD2. Judging by the DNA end, TRBJ2-7 fits better; the J call may be wrong. Germline values: CDR1 GTSNPN, CDR2 SVGIG (reference sequence). The CDR3 spans 16 residues. As DNA, the CDR3 is TGTGCCTGGAGTGCGGGACTAGACTACAGCTCCTACGAGCAGTACTTC. This codes for CAWSAGLDYSSYEQYF.

This clone was picked up one time. V usage is TRBV4-1 and J usage is TRBJ2-7, with D perhaps matching TRBD1 (6 bases). Germline CDR1 MGHRA, CDR2 YSYEKL. The CDR3 is made up of 17 amino acids. V gave up 4 bases and J gave up 2 bases, with 21 bases separating them. CDR3 DNA sequence: TGCGCCAGCAGCCCCGGGGCTTGGACTGGGGGCACCTACGAGCAGTACTTC. The encoded protein is CASSPGAWTGGTYEQYF.

The rearrangement uses TRBV5-4 and TRBJ2-7; TRBD2 matches at 13 bases. Germline loops: CDR1 SGHNT, CDR2 YYREEE (reference sequence). CDR3 length equals 15 residues. With 4 bases clipped from V and 4 bases from J, the junction kept 5 bases outside the gene matches. The CDR3 DNA reads TGTGCCAGCAGCCCCGGGACTAGCGGGATTTACGAGCAGTACTTC. This sequence encodes CASSPGTSGIYEQYF.

The chain employs TRBV19 and TRBJ1-2; TRBD1 agrees at 7 bases. CDR1 is LNHDA, CDR2 SQIVND, per germline (reference sequence). CDR3 length: 14 amino acids. V dropped 6 bases and J dropped 8; count of bases not matched to a gene: 12. The CDR3 is CASRLLGGMQGYTF. For the CDR3, the DNA is TGTGCCAGTAGGCTACTAGGGGGCATGCAGGGCTACACCTTC.

The V call is TRBV27, the J call TRBJ1-2, with D unclear. Looked up from germline, CDR1 is MNHEY and CDR2 is SMNVEV (reference sequence). V was cut by 3 bases and J by 6 bases, with 11 bases left in between. CDR3 size: 13 residues. CDR3: CASSLSVINGYTF. DNA for the CDR3: TGTGCCAGCAGTTTGAGTGTCATAAATGGCTACACCTTC.

The rearrangement joins TRBV9 to TRBJ2-1, with D maybe TRBD2 (5 bases). Per the germline V gene, CDR1 is SGDLS and CDR2 is YYNGEE. The V end lost 1 base, the J end lost 2 bases, and 10 bases lay between the germline ends. This CDR3 has 15 amino acids. CDR3 in DNA: TGTGCCAGCAGCGTATCGGGGAATACCTACAATGAGCAGTTCTTC. Its translation is CASSVSGNTYNEQFF.